A selection of T cell receptor beta chains follows, all from one sample in a study of cytomegalovirus exposure and HLA in healthy donors. Clones were read by immunoSEQ multiplex PCR, and TCRdb kept only the in-frame ones, dropping some. This table holds 95,000 to 150,000 clones, about 70% found once. Sequencing used PBMCs. These receptors were taken from a woman aged 55 to 70 in good health and CMV-seropositive. Both conserved end residues are part of each CDR3.

v_call cdr3_aa
TRBV9 CASSVSSDSYNEQFF
TRBV5-5 CASSLGPGSETQYF
TRBV25-1 CASSDPPPLGGGYAF
TRBV19 CASRPSRAGGGETQYF
TRBV30 CAWGGAEAFF
TRBV9 CASSSRREGSSYNEQFF
TRBV9 CASSVAAGAQETQYF
TRBV5-6 CASSLERLAGINEQFF
TRBV9 CASTRDGTNYGYTF
TRBV2 CASSSPGGGQPQHF
TRBV5-1 CASSLDANGGYTF
TRBV30 CAGRTGGLGGDTQYF
TRBV7-3 CASRLTGVNTEAFF
TRBV4-3 CASSRSGRLAGDEQYF
TRBV2 CASREGQGETEAFF
TRBV6-5 CASSRGLSGSYEQYF
TRBV7-7 CASWDRDTDTQYF
TRBV6-1 CASSGVGGRGGYGYTF
TRBV29-1 CSVEVFGGAFKGEQYF
TRBV11-3 CASSLAYGTGGPYTDTQYF
TRBV4-1 CASSPIGGSYNEQFF
TRBV14 CASSQDSYQPQHF
TRBV6-5 CASSAGTGKYEQYF
TRBV7-2 CASSLALQNTEAFF
TRBV7-2 CASSSRGSGTDTQYF
TRBV7-2 CASSLAGTPRYNEQFF
TRBV6-1 CASSEGVGASSYNEQFF
TRBV9 CASSVHFSGIAGANVLTF
TRBV11-2 CASSLWTSGGTGELFF
TRBV7-8 CASKQGPTLETQYF
TRBV27 CASSSLNRDRGHEQYF
TRBV11-1 CASRNWGLAGGEQFF
TRBV13 CASSAWSSGYEQYF
TRBV19 CASRPPGQGYFGDTEAFF
TRBV6-5 CASSYGGGSTEAFF
TRBV6-6 CATTTGNTEAFF
TRBV9 CASSVATGVQETQYF
TRBV6-1 CASLKQGAWGYTF
TRBV6-6 CASSPDYQPQHF
TRBV4-2 CASSQAGEGYEQYF
TRBV6-5 CASSRDRGLGEQFF
TRBV28 CASRGQADTQYF
TRBV5-1 CASSLENSPYNEQFF
TRBV7-8 CASSLSRGPQNTEAFF
TRBV30 CAWSRQGSNQPQHF
TRBV7-9 CSSSQQGSDGKLFF
TRBV11-3 CASSYDTGVDNYGYTF
TRBV15 CATSRPGQVSYEQYF
TRBV30 CAWSVGRPFRHEQYF
TRBV7-2 CASSSPGALGNEQFF
TRBV19 CASSISQLTDTQYF
TRBV9 CASSSSGGLNEQFF
TRBV2 CASGGGGGSYNSPLHF
TRBV19 CASSIGGEEPHTF
TRBV6-6 CASSYPTGTNAVLTF
TRBV11-2 CASSLDLNEKLFF
TRBV11-3 CASSLGSTSGGDEQFF